This T cell receptor beta chain derives from a study of cytomegalovirus exposure and HLA in healthy donors. A remark on this clone: Antigen: not known.

CDR1 is SNHLY, CDR2 FYNNEI, per germline. The CDR3 length is 14 residues. The V gene lost 6 bases and the J gene lost 3 bases, with 14 bases spanning the gap. Study conclusions and caveats: According to reports, the classifier identified cytomegalovirus status with high specificity and sensitivity.

PCR employed 60 Vbeta and 13 Jbeta primers. Profiled with immunoSEQ multiplex PCR; TCRdb holds only in-frame clones, not every one. Altogether under 120,000 clones are present, 65% to 75% being singletons, with the ten largest covering about 11%. Input material: PBMCs. The sequence derives from a man in his forties in good health and CMV-seropositive. The rearrangement joins TRBV2 to TRBJ2-5, with D unresolved. The DNA of the CDR3 is TGTGCCAGCAGGGTGAGAACAGCAGAAGAGACCCAGTACTTC. It codes for CASRVRTAEETQYF.